One sample yielded the 2 T cell receptor beta chains listed below, sequenced in a study of shared clonotypes between healthy human individuals. The repertoire was sequenced with immunoSEQ multiplex PCR; TCRdb's copy has only in-frame clones and lacks some. The data hold fewer than 550,000 clones, with over 60% observed a single time. Sequencing was performed on PBMCs. Receptors originate from a woman in her thirties or forties in good health. Some clones in this sample may be carry-over from other donors' samples.

The genes are TRBV4-3 and TRBJ2-7; TRBD2 agrees at 10 bases. Trimming took 4 bases from V and 9 from J; bases not matched to a gene: 18. Germline CDR1 LGHNA, CDR2 YSLEER. This CDR3 region has 17 residues. The chain's CDR3 is CASSPQRAASGSSLQYF. The CDR3 bases are TGCGCCAGCAGCCCCCAGCGGGCGGCTAGCGGGAGCTCCCTGCAGTACTTC.

This clone showed up just a few times. Additional DNA sequences in this sample encode the identical CDR3. The chain recombines TRBV7-9 with TRBJ2-1; 7 bases match TRBD2. Trimming at V came to 5 bases and at J to 2 bases, leaving 9 bases not matched to a gene. CDR1 is SEHNR, CDR2 FQNEAQ, per germline (reference sequence). CDR3 length: 16 residues. CDR3 DNA sequence: TGTGCCAGCAGCCCAAGGGGCGGGAGCGCCTACAATGAGCAGTTCTTC. Amino acid sequence: CASSPRGGSAYNEQFF.